This T cell receptor beta chain was sequenced for a study of cytomegalovirus exposure and HLA in healthy donors. With respect to this clone: Its antigen is undetermined.

Healthy bone marrow donors made up the donor group. Study-wide results and limits: Information on immune exposure was restricted to one variable (CMV serostatus). The majority of TCR sequences were rare, yet some public TCRs appeared in many donors. Common viral pathogens were later found to be apparently linked to several of the most significant clusters.

With 60 Vbeta and 13 Jbeta primers, the PCR was carried out. Libraries were prepared by immunoSEQ multiplex PCR; TCRdb keeps only in-frame clonotypes and omits some of them. The table shows tens of thousands of clones, with 76% occurring only once. The CDR3 runs to 13 residues. Germline-derived CDR1 and CDR2 are SNHLY and FYNNEI. Trimming removed 6 bases from V and 3 bases from J, with 9 bases in between. Source material: PBMCs. This TCR derives from a man younger than 35 in good health and CMV-seronegative. The chain carries TRBV2 and TRBJ1-5, with D hard to call. CDR3 bases: TGTGCCAGCAGAGGAGAGCTCAATCAGCCCCAGCATTTT. Its translation is CASRGELNQPQHF.